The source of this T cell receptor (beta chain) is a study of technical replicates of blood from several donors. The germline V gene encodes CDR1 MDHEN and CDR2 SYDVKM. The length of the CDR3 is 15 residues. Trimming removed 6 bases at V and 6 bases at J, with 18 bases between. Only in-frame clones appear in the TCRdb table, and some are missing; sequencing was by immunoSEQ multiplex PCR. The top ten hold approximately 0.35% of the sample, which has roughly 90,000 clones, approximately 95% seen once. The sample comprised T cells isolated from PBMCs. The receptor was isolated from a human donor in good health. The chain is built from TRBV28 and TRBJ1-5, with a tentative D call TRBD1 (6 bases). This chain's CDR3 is CASRSSGTPTQPQHF. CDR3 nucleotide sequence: TGTGCCAGCAGATCTTCCGGGACACCCACTCAGCCCCAGCATTTT.